The T cell receptor beta chain under discussion was sequenced for a study of identical twins. TCRdb itself ran the 5' RACE reads through MiXCR, one entry per CDR3 protein. The repertoire consists of about 520,000 distinct CDR3 sequences, with 20% to 25% occurring once and the leading ten covering roughly 0.91%. The V gene end was trimmed by 5 bases and the J gene end by 1 base; junction bases not matched to a gene: 9. The CDR3 length is 15 residues. Per the germline V gene, CDR1 is DFQATT and CDR2 is SNEGSKA (reference sequence). Worth noting for this clonotype: Its antigen is not identified.

Study outcomes and limitations: Fewer insertions were carried by abundant cord blood beta clonotypes, but none was seen in memory repertoires.

This sample was also put to use in a study of T cells expressing NK-cell markers.

This chain joins TRBV20-1 and TRBJ2-3; 7 nucleotides match TRBD2. This TCR was recovered from a woman aged 18-29 years in good health. What was sequenced was CD4+ T cells sorted from blood. CDR3 residues: CSAAPPLAGTDTQYF. As DNA, the CDR3 is TGCAGTGCTGCCCCCCCCCTAGCGGGCACAGATACGCAGTATTTT.